The rows below give T cell receptor beta chains drawn from one sample of a study of molecular identifiers for immune sequencing clone quantification. TCRdb fed the PCR reads into MiXCR, producing one record per CDR3 protein. The table lists more than 550,000 distinct CDR3 sequences, 25% of them singletons. Specimen: naive CD8+ T cells from blood, with Jurkat cell RNA spiked in. Source of these receptors: a human donor in good health. Some libraries in this study had Jurkat cell RNA spiked in. Each CDR3 is given with its conserved first and last residue. Each record gives: clone size, D gene, V gene, J gene, CDR3 protein, CDR3 DNA. A D gene is named only where the DNA matches it firmly. Clone size is shown for a subset of rows, as once, few, many or a class of expanded clone.

clone_size: many; d_call: -; v_call: TRBV5-1; j_call: TRBJ2-7; cdr3_aa: CASSLERRYEQYF; cdr3_nt: TGCGCCAGCAGCTTGGAGCGGCGCTACGAGCAGTACTTC
clone_size: -; d_call: -; v_call: TRBV20-1; j_call: TRBJ2-3; cdr3_aa: CSAMRSGTKVDTQYF; cdr3_nt: TGCAGTGCTATGAGATCCGGGACAAAGGTAGATACGCAGTATTTT
clone_size: many; d_call: -; v_call: TRBV5-1; j_call: TRBJ2-7; cdr3_aa: CASSFGRESEQYF; cdr3_nt: TGCGCCAGCAGCTTCGGCAGGGAAAGCGAGCAGTACTTC
clone_size: many; d_call: -; v_call: TRBV27; j_call: TRBJ1-2; cdr3_aa: CASSFGENYGYTF; cdr3_nt: TGTGCCAGCAGTTTTGGGGAAAACTATGGCTACACCTTC
clone_size: few; d_call: -; v_call: TRBV5-6; j_call: TRBJ2-1; cdr3_aa: CASSTRTESNEQFF; cdr3_nt: TGTGCCAGCAGCACACGGACAGAAAGTAATGAGCAGTTCTTC
clone_size: many; d_call: -; v_call: TRBV13; j_call: TRBJ2-3; cdr3_aa: CASRLRGSTDTQYF; cdr3_nt: TGTGCCAGCAGACTAAGGGGCAGCACAGATACGCAGTATTTT
clone_size: -; d_call: -; v_call: TRBV2; j_call: TRBJ2-5; cdr3_aa: CASSLSPGTFPETQYF; cdr3_nt: TGTGCCAGCAGTCTAAGTCCCGGGACCTTCCCGGAGACCCAGTACTTC
clone_size: -; d_call: TRBD1; v_call: TRBV6-5; j_call: TRBJ2-7; cdr3_aa: CASSYSGGLGTGSYEQHF; cdr3_nt: TGTGCCAGCAGTTACTCGGGAGGGCTTGGGACAGGGTCCTATGAGCAGCACTTC
clone_size: -; d_call: -; v_call: TRBV20-1; j_call: TRBJ2-3; cdr3_aa: CSARDLTSSFADTQYF; cdr3_nt: TGCAGTGCTAGAGATTTAACTAGCTCTTTTGCAGATACGCAGTATTTT
clone_size: -; d_call: TRBD2; v_call: TRBV27; j_call: TRBJ2-7; cdr3_aa: CASSFSGRDYEQYF; cdr3_nt: TGTGCCAGCAGTTTTTCAGGGAGGGACTACGAGCAGTACTTC
clone_size: -; d_call: TRBD2; v_call: TRBV12-5; j_call: TRBJ2-2; cdr3_aa: CASGLVNSGRASGTGELFF; cdr3_nt: TGTGCTAGTGGTTTGGTTAATAGCGGGAGGGCCAGTGGCACCGGGGAGCTGTTTTTT
clone_size: many; d_call: TRBD2; v_call: TRBV20-1; j_call: TRBJ2-6; cdr3_aa: CSARDPLIAGPSGANVLTF; cdr3_nt: TGCAGTGCTAGAGATCCGCTGATAGCGGGGCCCTCTGGGGCCAACGTCCTGACTTTC
clone_size: few; d_call: -; v_call: TRBV4-1; j_call: TRBJ2-2; cdr3_aa: CASSQFSGNTGELFF; cdr3_nt: TGCGCCAGCAGCCAGTTTAGTGGTAACACCGGGGAGCTGTTTTTT
clone_size: many; d_call: -; v_call: TRBV2; j_call: TRBJ2-7; cdr3_aa: CASSEVAGTPGGYEQYF; cdr3_nt: TGTGCCAGCAGTGAAGTCGCCGGCACCCCAGGAGGGTACGAGCAGTACTTC
clone_size: -; d_call: -; v_call: TRBV7-2; j_call: TRBJ2-1; cdr3_aa: CASSWEAYNEQFF; cdr3_nt: TGTGCCAGCAGCTGGGAGGCATACAATGAGCAGTTCTTC
clone_size: many; d_call: -; v_call: TRBV5-6; j_call: TRBJ2-7; cdr3_aa: CASSLYDYEQYF; cdr3_nt: TGTGCCAGCAGCTTGTATGACTACGAGCAGTACTTC
clone_size: few; d_call: TRBD1; v_call: TRBV5-1; j_call: TRBJ1-1; cdr3_aa: CASSLGQGEWGFTEAFF; cdr3_nt: TGCGCCAGCAGCTTGGGTCAGGGGGAATGGGGGTTCACTGAAGCTTTCTTT
clone_size: -; d_call: TRBD1; v_call: TRBV30; j_call: TRBJ2-7; cdr3_aa: CALQGAYEQYF; cdr3_nt: TGTGCCTTACAGGGGGCCTACGAGCAGTACTTC
clone_size: many; d_call: -; v_call: TRBV13; j_call: TRBJ2-5; cdr3_aa: CASSSDGAMNQETQYF; cdr3_nt: TGTGCCAGCAGTTCGGACGGGGCGATGAACCAAGAGACCCAGTACTTC
clone_size: few; d_call: -; v_call: TRBV9; j_call: TRBJ2-1; cdr3_aa: CASSVEAGRRARYNEQFF; cdr3_nt: TGTGCCAGCAGCGTAGAGGCTGGTCGGCGGGCCCGATACAATGAGCAGTTCTTC
clone_size: -; d_call: TRBD1; v_call: TRBV4-3; j_call: TRBJ2-2; cdr3_aa: CASSQYRGSTGELFF; cdr3_nt: TGCGCCAGCAGCCAATACAGGGGGTCCACCGGGGAGCTGTTTTTT
clone_size: -; d_call: -; v_call: TRBV12-3/TRBV12-4; j_call: TRBJ1-2; cdr3_aa: CASSAVGGVIYGYPF; cdr3_nt: TGTGCCAGCAGTGCCGTTGGAGGCGTAATCTATGGCTACCCCTTC
clone_size: many; d_call: TRBD2; v_call: TRBV4-3; j_call: TRBJ2-3; cdr3_aa: CASSQGTSKLYTDTQYF; cdr3_nt: TGCGCCAGCAGCCAAGGGACTAGCAAATTATACACAGATACGCAGTATTTT
clone_size: few; d_call: TRBD2; v_call: TRBV4-3; j_call: TRBJ2-1; cdr3_aa: CASSQDGTRAYNEQFF; cdr3_nt: TGCGCCAGCAGCCAAGATGGGACTAGAGCCTACAATGAGCAGTTCTTC
clone_size: -; d_call: TRBD2; v_call: TRBV2; j_call: TRBJ2-1; cdr3_aa: CASSEGTSGNNEQFF; cdr3_nt: TGTGCCAGCAGTGAGGGGACTAGCGGGAACAATGAGCAGTTCTTC
clone_size: many; d_call: -; v_call: TRBV7-6; j_call: TRBJ2-7; cdr3_aa: CASSLDPGSDEQYF; cdr3_nt: TGTGCCAGCAGCTTAGATCCAGGGTCCGACGAGCAGTACTTC
clone_size: few; d_call: -; v_call: TRBV27; j_call: TRBJ2-5; cdr3_aa: CASSLSPETRRETQYF; cdr3_nt: TGTGCCAGCAGTTTATCCCCGGAGACTCGGCGGGAGACCCAGTACTTC
clone_size: many; d_call: -; v_call: TRBV29-1; j_call: TRBJ1-4; cdr3_aa: CSVLDTPATNEKLFF; cdr3_nt: TGCAGCGTCTTAGATACTCCTGCAACTAATGAAAAACTGTTTTTT
clone_size: many; d_call: TRBD2; v_call: TRBV27; j_call: TRBJ2-3; cdr3_aa: CASSPSGKKADTQYF; cdr3_nt: TGTGCCAGCAGCCCCAGCGGGAAAAAAGCAGATACGCAGTATTTT